This T cell receptor (beta chain) is drawn from a study of T cell changes during pregnancy in multiple sclerosis. Some clones are missing from TCRdb's copy, which holds only in-frame ones; the method was immunoSEQ multiplex PCR. Of about 47,000 clones listed, 90% to 95% were seen once; the top ten hold 0.75% to 1%. Sequences were derived from peripheral blood, sampled after pregnancy. The receptor comes from a female donor with multiple sclerosis, enrolled in a pregnancy study.

CDR3 loop: CASSLALAGAITDTQYF. The CDR3 nucleotides read TGTGCCAGCAGCTTGGCCCTAGCGGGGGCGATCACAGATACGCAGTATTTT. V is TRBV5-6 and J is TRBJ2-3; TRBD2 matches at 10 bases. The CDR3 is made up of 17 amino acids. The trim removed 0 bases at V and 2 bases at J, leaving 6 bases unmatched. CDR1 and CDR2 (germline): SGHDT, YYEEEE.